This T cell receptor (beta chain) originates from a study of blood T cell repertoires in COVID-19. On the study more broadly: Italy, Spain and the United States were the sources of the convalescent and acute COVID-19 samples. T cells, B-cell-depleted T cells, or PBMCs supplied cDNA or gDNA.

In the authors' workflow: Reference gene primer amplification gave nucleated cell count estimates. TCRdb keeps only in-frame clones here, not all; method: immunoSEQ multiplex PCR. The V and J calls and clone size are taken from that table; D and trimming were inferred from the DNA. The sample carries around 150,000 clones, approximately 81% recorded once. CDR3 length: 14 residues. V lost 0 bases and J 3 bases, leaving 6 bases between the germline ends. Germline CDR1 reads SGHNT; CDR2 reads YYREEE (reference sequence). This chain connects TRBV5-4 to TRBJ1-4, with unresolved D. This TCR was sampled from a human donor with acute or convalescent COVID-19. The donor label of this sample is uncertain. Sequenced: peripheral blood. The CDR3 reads CASSLGGPNEKLFF. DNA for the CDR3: TGTGCCAGCAGCTTGGGAGGGCCTAATGAAAAACTGTTTTTT.